Shown below are 9 T cell receptor beta chains from a single sample sequenced in a study of T cells in Graves' hyperthyroidism and ophthalmopathy. Researchers took RNA transcripts and amplified the TCR beta CDR3 regions from them. When the TCR CDR3 underwent first-round RT-PCR, the HTBI primer set was used. TCRdb called the multiplex PCR reads again in MiXCR, with one record for every CDR3 protein. In the table there are under 750,000 distinct CDR3 sequences, 18% of which are singletons. Sequenced input: blood. Receptors were obtained from a woman aged 45-60 years with Graves' hyperthyroidism that later progressed to Graves' ophthalmopathy.

A few counts support this clonotype. The chain links TRBV20-1 to TRBJ2-1; D may correspond to TRBD1 or TRBD2 (5 bases each). V lost 7 bases to trimming and J lost 4 bases, with 8 bases between them. This CDR3 spans 11 amino acids. Looked up from germline, CDR1 is DFQATT and CDR2 is SNEGSKA (reference sequence). The CDR3, as DNA: TGCAGTGGGGGGAGTTACAATGAGCAGTTCTTC. This translates into CSGGSYNEQFF.

This clonotype was counted a few times. The chain employs TRBV5-6 and TRBJ2-5, with 11 bases lining up with TRBD2. The CDR3 loop spans 17 amino acids. V shed 0 bases and J 3 bases; nucleotides not matched to a gene: 7. The germline V gene has CDR1 SGHDT and CDR2 YYEEEE. The CDR3 DNA is TGTGCCAGCAGCTTGGCCGGTAGCGGGGGGGCCGAAGAGACCCAGTACTTC. It translates to CASSLAGSGGAEETQYF.

This clonotype was observed at least ten times. The genes are TRBV20-1 and TRBJ2-5; D is ambiguous. The CDR3 has 13 amino acids. Trimming removed 5 bases at V and 3 bases at J, with 13 bases between. Germline V gives CDR1 DFQATT, CDR2 SNEGSKA (reference sequence). The CDR3 nucleotides are TGCAGTGCTTACGCACCGGGCAAAGAGACCCAGTACTTC. Protein sequence: CSAYAPGKETQYF.

This clonotype came up once. An end of the junction differs from the germline gene, which may be a read error. This chain's CDR3 is CASRNSSGANALTF. As DNA, the CDR3 is TGCGCCAGCAGAAATAGCTCTGGGGCCAACGCCCTGACTTTC. The chain employs TRBV4-1 and TRBJ2-6, with D maybe TRBD1 (5 bases). The CDR3 loop spans 14 amino acids. Germline values: CDR1 MGHRA, CDR2 YSYEKL.

At least ten counts were recorded for this clonotype. The rearrangement joins TRBV7-9 to TRBJ2-7; 9 nucleotides match TRBD1. There are 15 residues in the CDR3. V lost 4 bases and J lost 5; bases outside the gene matches: 9. Germline CDR1 and CDR2: SEHNR and FQNEAQ (reference sequence). The CDR3 DNA is TGTGCCAGCAGCTCGGCGGACAGGGGCGTCCACGAGCAGTACTTC. Protein sequence: CASSSADRGVHEQYF. The entire variable domain, with the rest obtained from reference TRBV7-9 and TRBJ2-7, is as follows: DTGVSQNPRHKITKRGQNVTFRCDPISEHNRLYWYRQTLGQGPEFLTYFQNEAQLEKSRLLSDRFSAERPKGSFSTLEIQRTEQGDSAMYLCASSSADRGVHEQYFGPGTRLTVT.

Ten or more counts support this clonotype. The rearrangement uses TRBV5-1 and TRBJ1-4; tentative D call: TRBD1 (6 bases). This CDR3 is built from 15 residues. The germline V and J ends were trimmed by 2 bases and 8 bases, with 16 bases remaining between them. Per germline, CDR1 SGHRS and CDR2 YFSETQ. The CDR3 is CASSLCSGGQEKLFF. In nucleotides, the CDR3 is TGCGCCAGCAGCTTATGTTCCGGGGGGCAGGAAAAACTGTTTTTT.

The rearrangement uses TRBV29-1 and TRBJ2-7; a weak D match, TRBD1 (6 bases). This CDR3 comprises 15 residues. Germline V lookup: CDR1 SQVTM, CDR2 ANQGSEA. Trimming cost V 7 bases and J 0 bases, with 19 bases left between them. The CDR3, as DNA: TGCAGCGCCTGGGGGTGGGACATCCTCTCCTACGAGCAGTACTTC. It codes for CSAWGWDILSYEQYF.

This clonotype has at least ten counts. This sequence joins TRBV11-2 and TRBJ1-5, with a weak D call TRBD1 (5 bases). The CDR3 is 15 residues long. Germline loops: CDR1 SGHAT, CDR2 FQNNGV. V was trimmed by 4 bases and J by 0 bases, leaving 10 bases between them. CDR3 amino acids: CASSSTANSNQPQHF. The CDR3 region has the DNA TGTGCCAGCAGCTCGACAGCAAATAGCAATCAGCCCCAGCATTTT.

This clonotype was found many times. The CDR3 coding sequence is TGTGCCAGCAGTTTATGGCTAGCGGGGGGAGCAGATACGCAGTATTTT. As protein: CASSLWLAGGADTQYF. The genes are TRBV12-3 or TRBV12-4 and TRBJ2-3, with TRBD2 identical over 11 bases. After removal of 2 bases from V and 4 bases from J, the junction contained 5 bases not matched to a gene. The CDR3 is 16 amino acids.